Presented here are 30 T cell receptor beta chains from one specimen sequenced in a study of cytomegalovirus exposure and HLA in healthy donors. Primers included in the PCR were 60 Vbeta and 13 Jbeta primers. Data came from immunoSEQ multiplex PCR; TCRdb stores just in-frame clones and leaves some out. Of over 200,000 clones listed, over 65% are singletons. The material sequenced was PBMCs. These receptors all stem from an older woman in good health and CMV-seropositive.

The chain carries TRBV9 and TRBJ2-3, with 10 nucleotides matching TRBD2. The V and J ends lost 3 bases and 4 bases, in that order; junction bases with no gene match: 5. CDR1 and CDR2 (germline): SGDLS, YYNGEE. The CDR3 totals 15 residues. The CDR3: CASSASGGGSDTQYF. The CDR3 bases are TGTGCCAGCAGCGCTAGCGGGGGCGGCTCAGATACGCAGTATTTT.

This clone appeared a few times. The chain recombines TRBV30 with TRBJ2-3; D call uncertain. The germline CDR1 and CDR2 sequences are GTSNPN and SVGIG (reference sequence). This CDR3 is 11 amino acids long. The V and J ends lost 2 bases and 6 bases respectively, with 6 bases between them. CDR3 bases: TGTGCCTGGAGTAACTCGGATACGCAGTATTTT. This translates into CAWSNSDTQYF.

This chain links TRBV7-9 with TRBJ2-7, with 9 positions matching TRBD1. The germline gives CDR1 SEHNR, CDR2 FQNEAQ (reference sequence). V dropped 1 base and J dropped 2; count of bases not matched to a gene: 6. The CDR3 sequence is 16 residues long. CDR3 sequence: CASSLGSGTGTYEQYF. CDR3 bases: TGTGCCAGCAGCTTAGGATCCGGGACAGGGACCTACGAGCAGTACTTC.

The chain uses TRBV7-9 and TRBJ2-3; D not resolved. CDR3 length equals 15 residues. From germline, CDR1 is SEHNR and CDR2 FQNEAQ (reference sequence). V lost 5 bases and J lost 2, with 14 bases in between. Here the CDR3 reads CASSPPLEATDTQYF. DNA of the CDR3: TGTGCCAGCAGCCCGCCCCTTGAGGCCACAGATACGCAGTATTTT.

This sequence joins TRBV30 and TRBJ1-5; D gene ambiguous. Trimming removed 0 bases from V and 4 bases from J, with 7 bases in between. The CDR3 spans 13 residues. Germline V gene lookup returns CDR1 GTSNPN and CDR2 SVGIG (reference sequence). CDR3 DNA: TGTGCCTGGAGTGTGGAGGGTAATCAGCCCCAGCATTTT. Its translation: CAWSVEGNQPQHF.

The chain uses TRBV5-5 and TRBJ1-3; weak D call: TRBD1 (6 bases). With 0 bases removed from V and 2 bases from J, the gap between germline ends came to 6 bases. From germline, CDR1 is SGHKS and CDR2 YYEKEE (reference sequence). There are 14 residues in the CDR3. The CDR3 reads CASSLDRAGNTIYF. CDR3 in DNA: TGTGCCAGCAGCTTGGACAGGGCTGGAAACACCATATATTTT.

V is TRBV6-1 and J is TRBJ1-2, with TRBD1 matching over 7 bases. The V gene end was trimmed by 4 bases and the J gene end by 5 bases; junction bases not matched to a gene: 13. The CDR3 is 16 amino acids. Germline V gene lookup returns CDR1 MNHNS and CDR2 SASEGT. The CDR3 spells CASSVPATGRRYGYTF. The CDR3 bases are TGTGCCAGCAGTGTCCCCGCGACAGGGAGGAGATATGGCTACACCTTC.

This chain links TRBV10-1 with TRBJ2-7; D may be TRBD1 (6 bases). This CDR3 has 18 residues. Between the trimmed V and J ends, which lost 3 bases and 6 bases, there was a span of 27 bases. The germline V gene encodes CDR1 WNHNN and CDR2 SYGVQD (reference sequence). The CDR3 DNA follows: TGCGCCAGCAGTGACTTTGGCGGCTCGGGCCTCCGCAGGGGCGAGCAGTACTTC. Translating it yields CASSDFGGSGLRRGEQYF.

CDR3 bases: TGTGCCAGCAGCTCCGCCGGGACAGTTAACCATGAAGCTTTCTTT. Its translation is CASSSAGTVNHEAFF. The chain has TRBV7-2 and TRBJ1-1; 7 nucleotides align to TRBD1. V trimming: 4 bases; J trimming: 7 bases; junction bases outside the gene matches: 12. The CDR3 runs 15 residues. The germline gives CDR1 SGHTA, CDR2 FQGNSA.

The CDR3 DNA sequence: TGTGCCAGCAGCTCGTGGAGCGGTCCTTCAGGCGAGCAGTACTTC. Translating gives CASSSWSGPSGEQYF. This chain uses TRBV11-2 with TRBJ2-7, with TRBD2 as a possible D gene (5 bases). V lost 4 bases and J lost 6, with 19 bases in between. The V gene's germline CDR1 is SGHAT and CDR2 FQNNGV. This CDR3 is built from 15 residues.

The chain is built from TRBV5-1 and TRBJ2-1; TRBD2 matches 10 bases. Germline CDR1 reads SGHRS; CDR2 reads YFSETQ. Trimming took 4 bases from V and 5 from J; bases not matched to a gene: 6. CDR3 length: 15 amino acids. For the CDR3, the DNA is TGCGCCAGCAGCACCCAAGCGGGAGGGCACAATGAGCAGTTCTTC. Its protein product is CASSTQAGGHNEQFF.

Note on this clone: Other DNA sequences in this sample translate to the same CDR3. The chain employs TRBV5-1 and TRBJ2-7, with a weak D call TRBD1 (6 bases). The V gene's germline CDR1 is SGHRS and CDR2 YFSETQ. The CDR3 covers 14 residues. The ends were cut back, 2 bases at V and 1 base at J, with 10 bases in the middle. Written as DNA, the CDR3 is TGCGCCAGCAGCTTAGGACAGCTGTCCTACGAGCAGTACTTC. Its protein is CASSLGQLSYEQYF. Variable domain in full (rest from reference TRBV5-1 and TRBJ2-7): KAGVTQTPRYLIKTRGQQVTLSCSPISGHRSVSWYQQTPGQGLQFLFEYFSETQRNKGNFPGRFSGRQFSNSRSEMNVSTLELGDSALYLCASSLGQLSYEQYFGPGTRLTVT.

A remark on this clone: The junction departs from germline at one end; a sequencing error may be responsible. The sample carries other DNA sequences with the same CDR3. The chain uses TRBV4-3 and TRBJ2-1; possibly TRBD2 for D (6 bases). Germline V gives CDR1 LGHNA, CDR2 YSLEER. CDR3 length: 15 residues. The CDR3 here is CASSQDSFGGNEQFF. For the CDR3, the DNA is TGCGCCAGTAGCCAAGACTCGTTTGGAGGGAATGAGCAGTTCTTC.

The V gene is TRBV6-5, the J gene TRBJ1-1; a possible D gene is TRBD1 (5 bases). The ends were cut back, 4 bases at V and 6 bases at J, with 12 bases in the middle. The germline CDR1 and CDR2 sequences are MNHEY and SVGAGI. The CDR3 runs 13 residues. In DNA form, the CDR3 reads TGTGCCAGCAGTTGGGGGGAGGGGTCTGAAGCTTTCTTT. It yields the protein CASSWGEGSEAFF.

The V call is TRBV19, the J call TRBJ1-5; D not resolved. The CDR3 runs to 13 residues. V was cut by 3 bases and J by 6 bases, with 9 bases left in between. CDR1 and CDR2 from the germline V gene are LNHDA and SQIVND (reference sequence). The CDR3 DNA reads as TGTGCCAGTAGTATTAATAGAGGTCAGCCCCAGCATTTT. Protein sequence: CASSINRGQPQHF.

This clone came up a few times. The chain recombines TRBV6-5 with TRBJ1-6; maybe TRBD1 (6 bases). Germline CDR1 and CDR2: MNHEY and SVGAGI. The germline V and J ends were trimmed by 0 bases and 9 bases, with 12 bases remaining between them. This CDR3 has 15 amino acids. CDR3 in DNA: TGTGCCAGCAGTTACTCAAGGGGGGGCAGTTCACCCCTCCACTTT. Translation: CASSYSRGGSSPLHF.

This clone came up once. V usage is TRBV29-1 and J usage is TRBJ1-1; 8 bases are a match to TRBD1. With 4 bases clipped from V and 0 bases from J, the junction kept 16 bases outside the gene matches. CDR1 and CDR2 (germline): SQVTM, ANQGSEA. The CDR3 is made up of 18 amino acids. The CDR3 region has the DNA TGCAGCGTTGTTGGACAGGGTAGGTCATATAATTTGAACACTGAAGCTTTCTTT. This sequence encodes CSVVGQGRSYNLNTEAFF. The full variable domain, in which reference TRBV29-1 and TRBJ1-1 provide the parts outside the CDR3, is SAVISQKPSRDICQRGTSLTIQCQVDSQVTMMFWYRQQPGQSLTLIATANQGSEATYESGFVIDKFPISRPNLTFSTLTVSNMSPEDSSIYLCSVVGQGRSYNLNTEAFFGQGTRLTVV.

V gene TRBV10-3 combines with J gene TRBJ2-5; TRBD1 aligns across 10 bases. CDR1 and CDR2 (germline): ENHRY, SYGVKD. Trimming took 0 bases from V and 5 from J; bases not matched to a gene: 15. The CDR3 extends over 19 amino acids. The CDR3 DNA reads as TGTGCCATCAGTGAGTCGATGGGGACAGGGGCCACCCTCAGGGAGACCCAGTACTTC. Amino acids: CAISESMGTGATLRETQYF.

The genes are TRBV29-1 and TRBJ2-1; 7 bases map to TRBD2. This CDR3 has 15 residues. Germline V CDR1 and CDR2: SQVTM, ANQGSEA. The junction had 6 bases not matched to a gene; V was cut back by 0 bases and J by 4 bases. The CDR3 sequence: CSVEDGQRGYNEQFF. The CDR3 DNA follows: TGCAGCGTTGAAGACGGCCAGCGGGGATACAATGAGCAGTTCTTC.

The chain combines TRBV28 with TRBJ2-5; TRBD2 agrees at 10 bases. The CDR3 is 13 residues long. Germline V gene data show CDR1 as MDHEN and CDR2 as SYDVKM. Unmatched junction bases numbered 5, after V lost 6 bases and J lost 7 bases. CDR3 amino acids: CASSVAGGLTQYF. Written as DNA, the CDR3 is TGTGCCAGCAGCGTAGCGGGGGGTCTGACCCAGTACTTC.

This clone was seen a handful of times. The J gene is TRBJ1-2, the V gene TRBV10-1; 7 bases align to TRBD1. The germline V gene encodes CDR1 WNHNN and CDR2 SYGVQD (reference sequence). V dropped 9 bases and J dropped 2; count of bases not matched to a gene: 6. The CDR3 length is 13 residues. As DNA, the CDR3 is TGCGCCAGGGTTGGACAGGCGAACTATGGCTACACCTTC. Encoded protein: CARVGQANYGYTF.

This rearrangement joins TRBV18 to TRBJ2-3, with 11 bases that match TRBD2. The CDR3 has 15 residues. J lost 1 base, V lost 5 bases, and 2 bases had no gene match. CDR1 is KGHSH and CDR2 is LQKENI in the germline V gene. CDR3 bases: TGTGCCAGCTCAGCGACTAGCGGGGGCACAGATACGCAGTATTTT. This gives the protein CASSATSGGTDTQYF.

Only a few counts were recorded for this clone. V and J are TRBV5-1 and TRBJ1-6; TRBD1 is a possible D gene (5 bases). Between the trimmed V and J ends, which lost 1 base and 11 bases, there was a span of 13 bases. Germline-derived CDR1 and CDR2 are SGHRS and YFSETQ. This CDR3 is 14 amino acids long. CDR3 nucleotides: TGCGCCAGCAGCTTGTTCGGGGGATTGACACCCCTCCACTTT. Protein sequence: CASSLFGGLTPLHF.

The chain joins TRBV5-4 to TRBJ1-2; TRBD1 agrees at 9 bases. Germline values: CDR1 SGHNT, CDR2 YYREEE (reference sequence). The CDR3 runs 16 residues. The junction had 5 bases not matched to a gene; V was cut back by 0 bases and J by 2 bases. The CDR3 DNA reads TGTGCCAGCAGCTTGGGGGGGACAGGGAGGAACTATGGCTACACCTTC. Translating it yields CASSLGGTGRNYGYTF.

The rearrangement links TRBV5-1 to TRBJ2-3; maybe TRBD2 (6 bases). Germline CDR1 reads SGHRS; CDR2 reads YFSETQ. The CDR3 totals 13 residues. V dropped 2 bases and J dropped 8 bases, with 12 bases sitting between them. CDR3 DNA: TGCGCCAGCAGCTTCACTAGCCTGGGTACGCAGTATTTT. Its protein is CASSFTSLGTQYF.

A note on this clone: At one end, the junction sequence differs from germline, possibly due to a read error. The V gene is TRBV7-9, the J gene TRBJ2-7; weak D call: TRBD1 (6 bases). Germline lookup yields CDR1 SEHNR and CDR2 FQNEAQ (reference sequence). This CDR3 is 14 amino acids long. This CDR3 is CSSSLGDILYEQYF. In DNA form, the CDR3 reads TGTTCCAGCAGCCTGGGGGACATACTCTACGAGCAGTACTTC.

This clone was picked up one time. V gene TRBV7-2 combines with J gene TRBJ2-3; D unresolved. Trimming stripped 5 bases from V and 6 bases from J, with 12 bases between. Germline CDR1 reads SGHTA; CDR2 reads FQGNSA. This CDR3 comprises 13 residues. DNA of the CDR3: TGTGCCAGCAGCCCAAGTAGAACGGATACGCAGTATTTT. Its translation is CASSPSRTDTQYF.

The V call is TRBV2, the J call TRBJ1-2; perhaps TRBD1 as D (5 bases). V was cut by 6 bases and J by 1 base, with 9 bases left in between. Germline V lookup: CDR1 SNHLY, CDR2 FYNNEI. The CDR3 is made up of 13 amino acids. CDR3 region: CASRSDSNYGYTF. CDR3 nucleotides: TGTGCCAGCAGATCTGACAGTAACTATGGCTACACCTTC.

Points on this clone: Distinct nucleotide sequences in the sample also encode this CDR3. This chain links TRBV5-1 with TRBJ2-5, with 7 positions matching TRBD2. Unmatched junction bases numbered 4, after V lost 0 bases and J lost 2 bases. The CDR3 runs 15 residues. Germline V lookup: CDR1 SGHRS, CDR2 YFSETQ. This CDR3 reads CASSLGVGGQETQYF. The CDR3 nucleotides are TGCGCCAGCAGCTTGGGGGTCGGGGGGCAAGAGACCCAGTACTTC.

V gene TRBV10-3 combines with J gene TRBJ2-5; 12 bases fit TRBD1. J gave up 7 bases and V 2 bases, and 11 bases lay outside the gene matches. CDR3 size: 17 residues. CDR1 ENHRY and CDR2 SYGVKD come from the germline V gene. CDR3 protein: CAISESPTGTGGPTQYF. The CDR3 DNA reads TGTGCCATCAGTGAGAGTCCTACCGGGACAGGGGGCCCGACCCAGTACTTC.